Here is one T cell receptor (beta chain) with its context. Germline-derived CDR1 and CDR2 are MDHEN and SYDVKM. The CDR3 loop spans 15 amino acids. V was cut by 1 base and J by 8 bases, with 17 bases left in between. The sample originates from a study of blood T cell repertoires in COVID-19. Across the whole study: The study drew acute and convalescent COVID-19 samples from the United States, Italy and Spain. Nucleic acid was either cDNA or gDNA, and it came from T cells, B-cell-depleted T cells, or PBMCs.

How the authors handled the data: For nucleated cells, counts were estimated from reference gene primer amplification. TCRdb's table, derived via immunoSEQ multiplex PCR, lists solely in-frame clones and lacks some. V and J calls and clone size come straight from that table; D and trimming were deduced from the DNA. Of 200,000 to 250,000 clones in the sample, around four fifths are singletons; the top ten hold 6% to 7%. This clonotype was obtained from a woman aged 55-70 years with active or convalescent COVID-19. This chain joins TRBV28 and TRBJ1-2; no clear D gene. Source material: peripheral blood. The CDR3 loop reads CASSLSPELAGGYTF. The CDR3 coding sequence is TGTGCCAGCAGTTTATCCCCCGAATTAGCGGGAGGCTACACCTTC.